This TCR beta chain was captured by sequencing in a study of control samples from healthy donors and cancer patients. Clones were sequenced by immunoSEQ multiplex PCR, and TCRdb holds only the in-frame ones, with some missing. Among roughly 130,000 clones listed, approximately 90% were seen once. The CDR3 runs 15 residues. Trimming took off 5 bases at V and 6 bases at J, with 14 bases between the two ends. CDR1 and CDR2 (germline): MNHEY, SVGAGI. The sequencing sample was made of blood. The V gene is TRBV6-5, the J gene TRBJ1-6; TRBD1 is a possible D gene (6 bases). This receptor was taken from a man younger than 35 in good health. For the CDR3, the DNA is TGTGCCAGCAGTCAGGGGCTAGGGGGTAATTCACCCCTCCACTTT. It encodes CASSQGLGGNSPLHF.